This TCR beta chain was profiled in a study of T cell clonality in common variable immunodeficiency. Measured with immunoSEQ multiplex PCR; TCRdb has only the in-frame clones, and not every one. The profile covers around 81,000 clones, none occurring a single time. CDR1 DFQATT and CDR2 SNEGSKA come from the germline V gene (reference sequence). After removal of 3 bases from V and 1 base from J, the junction contained 4 bases not matched to a gene. The CDR3 is made up of 14 amino acids. The study's findings and limits: In common variable immunodeficiency, TCR beta chains reportedly carried fewer deletions and N-nucleotide insertions. CVID subjects had higher TCRbeta clonality than healthy controls, most marked in about a third. Fewer TCRbeta clones were shared among CVID subjects than controls. What drives increased CVID clonality needs T cell subpopulation sequencing.

Notes on this clone: Its specificity is unknown. The read halts 3 residues ahead of the CDR3 end, with the missing end drawn from the germline J gene.

The clonotype originates from a person aged 18 to 75 in good health. The sequencing input was peripheral blood mononuclear cells. The chain has TRBV20-1 and TRBJ1-1; 8 bases agree with TRBD1. CDR3 in amino acids: CSARQGARNTEAFF. The CDR3 bases that were read are TGCAGTGCTAGGCAGGGGGCAAGGAACACTGAA.